This T cell receptor beta chain was recorded in a study of CD8 T cells in ankylosing spondylitis (dated by TCRdb to about 2017). About the full investigation: The study set out to find disease-linked TCR variants by profiling T cell receptor beta repertoires in ankylosing spondylitis patients and healthy donors. The full study cohort comprised around 23 ankylosing spondylitis patients and around 100 healthy donors. Peripheral blood samples were taken, and synovial fluid was additionally collected from ankylosing spondylitis patients.

As concerns this clonotype: The antigen this receptor binds is unknown. Within one base of it there is no much larger clone, and no base qualities were kept.

The germline V gene specifies SNHLY as CDR1 and FYNNEI as CDR2. Trimming removed 5 bases from V and 6 bases from J, leaving 10 bases between the germline ends. Counted from cysteine to phenylalanine, this CDR3 has 13 amino acids. Just CDR3 DNA is preserved here, 39 bases in frame from base 1. The paper's findings and limits, for the study overall: A TCR beta motif made up of eight highly homologous amino acid variants appeared to be characteristic of blood from ankylosing spondylitis patients. Significant enrichment of the disease-linked clones was reported in matched synovial fluid samples from ankylosing spondylitis patients. The disease-linked clones showed a CD8+ phenotype and occurred at relatively low frequencies in peripheral blood. Some of the motif variants had been reported before in the synovial fluid and blood of reactive arthritis patients, a finding that suggests common disease-initiation mechanisms.

Sequencing instrument: Illumina HiSeq 2500. TCR beta libraries were prepared by quantitative 5'-RACE with molecular barcodes. The original methods were these. A new computational method, built on a probabilistic model of VDJ rearrangement, was used to identify disease-linked TCR variants. TCRdb trimmed public reads at Q25 via fastp, called clones via MiXCR and kept in-frame beta chains. Records with the same CDR3 protein are collapsed into one entry carrying the most frequent genes and DNA. These V and J calls rely on TCRdb rather than the paper's analysis. In all, the sample holds about 200,000 distinct CDR3 sequences, and around 25% of those were seen once. Together, the top ten hold approximately 6.6% of the sample.

The sequencing input was blood, either unsorted or a sorted T cell fraction (not recorded which). The V and J segments used are TRBV2 and TRBJ2-2; TRBD1 is possibly the D segment (5 matching bases). The TCR originated in a male donor with ankylosing spondylitis or in good health (not recorded which). CDR3 reads: CASSLQEAGELFF. The nucleotides are TGTGCCAGCAGTTTACAGGAAGCCGGGGAGCTGTTTTTT.